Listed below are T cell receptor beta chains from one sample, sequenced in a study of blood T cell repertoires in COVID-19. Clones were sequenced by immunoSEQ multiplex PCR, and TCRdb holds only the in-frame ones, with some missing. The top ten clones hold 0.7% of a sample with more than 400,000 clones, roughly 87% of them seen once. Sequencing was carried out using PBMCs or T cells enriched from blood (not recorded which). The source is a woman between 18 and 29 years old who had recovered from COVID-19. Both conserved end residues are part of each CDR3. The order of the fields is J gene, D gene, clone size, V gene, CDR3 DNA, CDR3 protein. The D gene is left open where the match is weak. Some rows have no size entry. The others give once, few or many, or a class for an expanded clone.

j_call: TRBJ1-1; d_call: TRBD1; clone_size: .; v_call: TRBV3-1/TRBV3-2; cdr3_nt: TGTGCCAGCAGCCAAGAGACAGGGGGTTTGACTGAAGCTTTCTTT; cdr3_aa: CASSQETGGLTEAFF
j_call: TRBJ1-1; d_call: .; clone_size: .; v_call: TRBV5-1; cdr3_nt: TGCGCCAGCAGCTTGGCTTTGAGGAACACTGAAGCTTTCTTT; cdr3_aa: CASSLALRNTEAFF
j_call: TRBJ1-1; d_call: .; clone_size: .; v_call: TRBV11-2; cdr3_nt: TGTGCCAGCAGCTTAGGGCGGGGGGGCGGCGTGAGAACTGAAGCTTTCTTT; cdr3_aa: CASSLGRGGGVRTEAFF
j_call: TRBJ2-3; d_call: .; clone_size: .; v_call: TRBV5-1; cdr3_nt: TGCGCCAGCAGCTTGGACTTCACAGATACGCAGTATTTT; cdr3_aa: CASSLDFTDTQYF
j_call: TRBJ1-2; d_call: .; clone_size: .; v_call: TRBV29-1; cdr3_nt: TGCAGCGTTGTCTCTCAGTACTATGGCTACACCTTC; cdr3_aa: CSVVSQYYGYTF
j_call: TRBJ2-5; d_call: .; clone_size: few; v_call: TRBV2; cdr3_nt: TGTGCCAGCAGTTACGCGGGGTCCGGACAAGAGACCCAGTACTTC; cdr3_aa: CASSYAGSGQETQYF
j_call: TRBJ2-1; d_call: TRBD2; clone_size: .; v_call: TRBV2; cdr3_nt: TGTGCCAGCAAAAGCGGGGGTGACAATGAGCAGTTCTTC; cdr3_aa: CASKSGGDNEQFF
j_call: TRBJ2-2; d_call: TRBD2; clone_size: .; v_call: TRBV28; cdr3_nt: TGTGCCAGCAGTTCCCCGACTAGCGGGGGATTAAACACCGGGGAGCTGTTTTTT; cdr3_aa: CASSSPTSGGLNTGELFF
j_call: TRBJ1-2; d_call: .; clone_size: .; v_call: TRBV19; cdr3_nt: TGTGCCAGTAGTACATCCGCAGCTAACTATGGCTACACCTTC; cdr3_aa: CASSTSAANYGYTF
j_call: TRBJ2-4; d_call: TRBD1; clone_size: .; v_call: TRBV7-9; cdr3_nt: TGTGCCAGCAGCAACAATCCGGGACAGACGAACATTCAGTACTTC; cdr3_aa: CASSNNPGQTNIQYF
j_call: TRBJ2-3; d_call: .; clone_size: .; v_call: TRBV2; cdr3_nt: TGTGCCAGCAGTGTTGGAGGCACAGATACGCAGTATTTT; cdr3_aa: CASSVGGTDTQYF